This T cell receptor (beta chain) was recorded in a study of blood T cell repertoires in COVID-19 (dated by TCRdb to 2020 to 2022). In terms of the full investigation: Collaborator samples came from the United States, Italy and Spain and covered acute and convalescent phases of COVID-19. The prospective study material was composed of cDNA or gDNA derived from T cells, B-cell-depleted T cells, or PBMCs. Where available, HLA class I and class II types were taken from metadata supplied by the sample provider and were not determined by assay-based typing. Sample metadata almost always included a de-identified subject ID, COVID-19 status, age in years and sex. The dataset comprised deeply sampled blood TCRbeta repertoires from subjects exposed to, actively infected with, or recovered from COVID-19. A freely available public database, intended as a resource for researchers studying the immune response to SARS-CoV-2, is where the repertoires were released. The samples were drawn from two sources: the first 160 participants of the ongoing ImmuneRACE study, and fewer than 1,500 subjects contributed by 6 global collaborators. On the study overall, not on this receptor specifically: How much clinical and demographic metadata was included differed by source and by participant, and the metadata was provided uncurated.

Participants in the prospective study were aged roughly 18 to 95 years, lived in about two dozen United States geographic areas, and enrolled through a virtual design. To assign participants to cohorts, the prospective study relied on clinical history that participants themselves reported in a screening survey and a study questionnaire. In the prospective study, whole blood, serum and a nasopharyngeal or oropharyngeal swab were collected from each participant by mobile phlebotomists. Participants in the prospective study had the option to provide additional blood draws and questionnaires over a roughly 2-month period. Prospective study blood samples were shipped either frozen or at room temperature before DNA extraction. Inclusive of the bounding cysteine and phenylalanine, the CDR3 is 13 residues long. Of the read, only the CDR3 DNA is kept; its 39 bases are in frame from base 1. Comments on this clone: Its antigen is currently not known. No base quality information exists; no much larger clone differs at one position.

TCRbeta CDR3 regions were amplified from genomic DNA using the immunoSEQ Assay, a bias-controlled multiplex PCR. The original pipeline was this. The number of nucleated cells in each sample was estimated from the amplification of reference gene primers within the assay. To quantify the absolute abundance of each unique TCRbeta CDR3 rearrangement, sequence reads were collapsed and filtered. Productive Simpson clonality was computed per sample as the square root of Simpson's diversity index over productive rearrangements. The table was pulled from immuneACCESS by TCRdb, which kept in-frame rearrangements only. Such tables lose some clones; where checked, under half of the loss comes from unresolved V genes, and the rest has no known cause. From that table come the V and J calls and clone size; the DNA was used to work out D and trimming. For this sample there are about 400,000 clones; roughly 88% appear just once. Roughly 2% of the sample comes from the top ten.

Recombination joined TRBV21-1 with TRBJ1-2. TRBV21-1 corresponds to a pseudogene. Sequencing was performed on PBMCs or T cells enriched from blood (not recorded which). This TCR was sampled from a woman aged 35 to 49 with acute COVID-19. Here is the DNA: TGTGCCAGCAGGGTTTGTCGGGGGGCGGGCTACACCTTC. Translated, it reads CASRVCRGAGYTF.